This entry features one TCR beta chain sequence. The target of this receptor is not known. The input lacks base qualities; no much larger clone sits a single base away. The germline V gene gives CDR1 as MDHEN and CDR2 as SYDVKM. From its cysteine to its phenylalanine, the CDR3 spans 14 amino acids. Only the CDR3 DNA stays, 42 bases, in frame from base 1. V is pared back by 5 bases and J by 1 base, with 12 bases lying between the germline termini. This sample is part of a study of PD-L1 blockade in urothelial cancer (dated by TCRdb to the late 2010s). For the study in its entirety: All patients started therapy in the mid-2010s and received atezolizumab 1,200 mg intravenously every 3 weeks. Twenty-five of 29 patients were identified as males with urothelial cancer of bladder origin, and a prior smoking history was reported by 18 of 29 patients. An ECOG performance status of 0 or 1 was recorded for the patients, and 0 to 3 prior chemotherapy regimens had been received by the patients. Blood samples were analyzed 3 weeks after the start of treatment (second dose) and 6 weeks after the start of treatment. A median of 141,255 T cells and some 84,000 unique TCRs was obtained from blood samples, and a median clonality of approximately 0.08 was observed. The study, an exploratory multi-omic analysis, examined somatic, immune and clinical correlates of response to PD-L1 blockade with atezolizumab in urothelial cancer. Pretreatment tumor samples, along with matched peripheral blood serially collected before and after atezolizumab treatment, were subjected to TCR sequencing. Progression-free survival longer than 6 months counted as durable clinical benefit, and TCR features were additionally tested against both progression-free and overall survival. In the same patients who had TCR sequencing, pretreatment tumors also underwent whole exome sequencing and RNA sequencing. Roughly nine patients achieved durable clinical benefit and approximately 20 did not. Just over 28 patients had pretreatment blood TCR-seq, about 25 had at least one posttreatment blood collection, and about 25 had tumor TCR-seq.

Overall study results and their limits: Improved progression-free and overall survival was found to be associated with pretreatment peripheral blood TCR clonality below the median. Patients with durable benefit showed greater expansion of tumor-associated TCR clones in peripheral blood 3 weeks after starting treatment (n of about 20, p = 0.022). Because the sample size was small (n ≈ 30) and many exploratory analyses were performed, the results are intended to be hypothesis-generating.

Each PCR received spiked-in synthetic TCR analog templates so that absolute template abundance could be estimated from read counts. TCRbeta CDR3 regions were amplified from genomic DNA with bias-controlled V and J gene primers using the immunoSEQ assay. Rearranged TCRbeta segments were sequenced at approximately 20X coverage. Under the source paper's analysis protocol: Sequencing errors were corrected by clustering and CDR3s were annotated against IMGT to assign V, D and J genes. Downstream analyses used only productive TCRbeta rearrangements, leaving out any out-of-frame or stop-codon sequences. Clonality was calculated as one minus the Shannon entropy normalized by the log of the number of unique productive sequences. Clones differing between time points or between blood and tumor were identified by Fisher's exact test with Benjamini-Hochberg correction at adjusted p below 0.01. The clones in this table, taken by TCRdb from immuneACCESS, are in-frame only. Not every clone is retained; where verified, under half of the shortfall comes from an unresolved V gene, and the cause of the rest is unknown. The DNA was the basis for D and trimming; V, J and clone size are from that table. The sample data list 45,000 to 55,000 clones, and about 85% of these were observed just once. About 2% of the sample goes to the ten largest clones.

The time point label, read with the paper, signifies: peripheral blood 6 weeks after treatment start. The cohort included 29 patients with locally advanced or metastatic urothelial carcinoma who were treated at Memorial Sloan Kettering on a trial protocol. Peripheral blood mononuclear cells were collected pretreatment and during treatment, with between 1 and 8 total time points obtained per patient. The Qiagen DNeasy Blood extraction kit was used to purify genomic DNA from total PBMCs and tumor samples. PBMCs were collected pretreatment and during treatment and were isolated and stored as previously described.

The V and J segments used are TRBV28 and TRBJ2-7; perhaps TRBD2 is the D gene, with 5 bases matching. The receptor's source is a man aged 50 to 60 with urothelial cancer. The sequencing here drew on PBMCs, taken around atezolizumab (anti-PD-L1) treatment. The CDR3 region has the sequence CASSPRRFSYEQYF. The DNA sequence is as follows: TGTGCCAGCAGTCCCCGGAGGTTTTCCTACGAGCAGTACTTC. The variable domain in full, with residues beyond the CDR3 obtained from the reference TRBV28 and TRBJ2-7 genes, is DVKVTQSSRYLVKRTGEKVFLECVQDMDHENMFWYRQDPGLGLRLIYFSYDVKMKEKGDIPEGYSVSREKKERFSLILESASTNQTSMYLCASSPRRFSYEQYFGPGTRLTVT.